This TCR beta chain was retrieved from a study of vaccination effects on CD4 cells after COVID-19. As for this clone: What it recognizes is unknown.

Assay: immunoSEQ multiplex PCR; the TCRdb copy retains only in-frame clones and omits some. This sample has about 50,000 clones, with 65% to 75% found just once. Following 10 days of culture, CD4+ T cells were isolated. The person had PCR-confirmed SARS-CoV-2 infection between March and December 2020. Participants were vaccinated with two doses of either the BNT162b2 or mRNA-1273 vaccine. CDR3 size: 13 residues. V was shortened by 6 bases and J by 2 bases, with 11 bases between the two germline ends. Germline CDR1 and CDR2: LNHDA and SQIVND (reference sequence). The gene calls are TRBV19 and TRBJ2-7; no definite D call. The sequence was obtained from a human donor who had a prior SARS-CoV-2 infection. The sample consisted of CD4+ T cells from PBMCs cultured without peptide, taken after COVID-19 vaccination. The CDR3 DNA reads TGTGCCAGTAGCGCCACCACCGCCTACGAGCAGTACTTC. The encoded protein is CASSATTAYEQYF.